Shown below are 5 T cell receptor beta chains from a single sample sequenced in a study of T cell responses to AZD1222 COVID-19 vaccine. The table came from immunoSEQ multiplex PCR; TCRdb's copy has only in-frame clones and leaves some out. Among around 70,000 clones listed, more than 70% were seen once. The sequencing used peripheral blood, collected on day 0 of AZD1222 vaccination. These receptors all come from an adult in good health.

V gene TRBV5-1 combines with J gene TRBJ1-1; D perhaps matches TRBD1 (5 bases). CDR1 is SGHRS and CDR2 is YFSETQ in the germline V gene. The CDR3 totals 14 residues. The germline V and J ends were trimmed by 0 bases and 1 base, with 7 bases remaining between them. This chain's CDR3 is CASSLETANTEAFF. Here the CDR3 DNA reads TGCGCCAGCAGCTTGGAGACAGCGAACACTGAAGCTTTCTTT. The complete variable domain, with remaining parts taken from reference TRBV5-1 and TRBJ1-1, reads KAGVTQTPRYLIKTRGQQVTLSCSPISGHRSVSWYQQTPGQGLQFLFEYFSETQRNKGNFPGRFSGRQFSNSRSEMNVSTLELGDSALYLCASSLETANTEAFFGQGTRLTVV.

The rearrangement uses TRBV29-1 and TRBJ1-1, with a weak D call TRBD1 (6 bases). From germline, CDR1 is SQVTM and CDR2 ANQGSEA. The CDR3 has 13 amino acids. Trimming left V 4 bases short and J 4 bases short, with 13 bases between. Here the CDR3 DNA reads TGCAGCGTTGCGGTACAGGGCGGCACTGAAGCTTTCTTT. It yields the protein CSVAVQGGTEAFF.

CDR3 sequence: CASSLDGEKLFF. The CDR3 nucleotides read TGTGCCAGCAGCTTGGATGGGGAAAAACTGTTTTTT. The rearrangement links TRBV5-8 to TRBJ1-4; D gene uncertain. Germline V CDR1 and CDR2: SGHTS, YDEGEE. V was shortened by 0 bases and J by 8 bases, with 5 bases between the two germline ends. CDR3 length: 12 residues.

The chain carries TRBV3-1 (or the pseudogene TRBV3-2) and TRBJ2-7; tentative D call: TRBD1 (6 bases). Trimming shortened V by 0 bases and J by 7 bases, and 7 bases separated the two germline ends. The CDR3 runs 12 residues. In germline, CDR1 is LGHDT, CDR2 YNNKEL (reference sequence). The DNA for the CDR3 is TGTGCCAGCAGCCAAGAGGGGACAGAGCAGTACTTC. Protein: CASSQEGTEQYF.

The rearrangement links TRBV10-3 to TRBJ2-3, with TRBD2 matching over 11 bases. Losses at the gene ends were 3 bases for V and 6 bases for J; bases not matched to a gene: 5. The CDR3 consists of 15 residues. Germline V gene sequence: CDR1 ENHRY, CDR2 SYGVKD. Here the CDR3 reads CAISDVAGGQDTQYF. The CDR3 nucleotides read TGTGCCATCAGTGACGTAGCGGGGGGGCAGGATACGCAGTATTTT.